This T cell receptor (beta chain) was retrieved from a study of T cells in Graves' hyperthyroidism and ophthalmopathy. Findings and limits, study-wide: Ophthalmopathy and stable hyperthyroidism were told apart by a 13 V-J model.

The CDR3 is 17 amino acids. Germline CDR1 reads DFQATT; CDR2 reads SNEGSKA (reference sequence). Trimming left V 0 bases short and J 0 bases short, with 17 bases between. Amplified TCR beta CDR3 regions came from RNA transcripts. RT-PCR in the first round (using the HTBI primer set) targeted the TCR CDR3. TCRdb ran MiXCR on the multiplex PCR reads and lists one entry per CDR3 protein. The sample lists about 420,000 distinct CDR3 sequences, around 16% occurring once. At least ten counts were recorded for this clonotype. Its antigen is unknown. Patients were aged 18 to 65, had disease duration under 2 months, and had newly diagnosed hyperthyroidism. Uncontrolled infection, other autoimmune disease, pregnancy or lactation excluded patients.

The origin of this receptor is a woman under 30 with Graves' hyperthyroidism. The chain recombines TRBV20-1 with TRBJ1-2, with unresolved D. The sequenced sample consisted of blood. This CDR3 reads CSARDPVGMGSNYGYTF. The CDR3 coding sequence is TGCAGTGCTAGAGATCCTGTGGGAATGGGTTCTAACTATGGCTACACCTTC.